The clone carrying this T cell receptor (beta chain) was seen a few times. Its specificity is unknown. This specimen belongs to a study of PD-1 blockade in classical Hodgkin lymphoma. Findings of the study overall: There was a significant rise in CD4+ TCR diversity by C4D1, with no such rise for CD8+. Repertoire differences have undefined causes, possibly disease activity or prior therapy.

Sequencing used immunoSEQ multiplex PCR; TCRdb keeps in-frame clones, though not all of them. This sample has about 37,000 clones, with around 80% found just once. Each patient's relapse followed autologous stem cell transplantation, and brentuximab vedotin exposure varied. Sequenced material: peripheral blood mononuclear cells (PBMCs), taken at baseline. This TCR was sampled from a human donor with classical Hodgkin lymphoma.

The CDR3 DNA sequence: TGTGCCAGCAGCTTGTCGTCTAGCGGCGATGAGCAGTTCTTC. It yields the protein CASSLSSSGDEQFF. The V and J genes are TRBV5-4 and TRBJ2-1; 7 bases agree with TRBD2. The CDR3 runs to 14 residues. CDR1 is SGHNT, CDR2 YYREEE, per germline (reference sequence). The J segment lost 8 bases and the V segment lost 1 base, leaving 6 bases of the junction unmatched. The complete variable domain, with remaining parts taken from reference TRBV5-4 and TRBJ2-1, reads ETGVTQSPTHLIKTRGQQVTLRCSSQSGHNTVSWYQQALGQGPQFIFQYYREEENGRGNFPPRFSGLQFPNYSSELNVNALELDDSALYLCASSLSSSGDEQFFGPGTRLTVL.